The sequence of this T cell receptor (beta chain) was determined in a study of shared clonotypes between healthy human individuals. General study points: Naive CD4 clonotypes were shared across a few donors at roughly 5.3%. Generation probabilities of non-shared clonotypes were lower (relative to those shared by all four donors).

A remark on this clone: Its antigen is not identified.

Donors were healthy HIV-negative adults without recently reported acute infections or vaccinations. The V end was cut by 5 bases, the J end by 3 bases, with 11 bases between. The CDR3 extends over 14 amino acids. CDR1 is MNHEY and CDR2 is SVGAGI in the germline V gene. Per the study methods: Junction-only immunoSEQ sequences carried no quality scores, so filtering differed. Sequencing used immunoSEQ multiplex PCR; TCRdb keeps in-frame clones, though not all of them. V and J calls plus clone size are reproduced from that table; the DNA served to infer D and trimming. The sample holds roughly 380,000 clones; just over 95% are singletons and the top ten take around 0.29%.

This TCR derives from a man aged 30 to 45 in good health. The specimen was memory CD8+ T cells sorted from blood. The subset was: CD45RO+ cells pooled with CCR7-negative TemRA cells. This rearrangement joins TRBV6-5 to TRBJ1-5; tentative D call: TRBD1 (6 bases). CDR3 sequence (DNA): TGTGCCAGCAGTCAAGGACAGCTCAATCAGCCCCAGCATTTT. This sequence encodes CASSQGQLNQPQHF.